This TCR beta chain was observed in a study of vaccination and CD4 T cells after COVID-19. Documented treatment: roughly ten-day PBMC culture with coronavirus spike peptide pools or control peptides (ViraFEST assay). Culture conditions combined some 1.9 million PBMCs per well with roughly 10 IU/ml IL-2 and about 10 ug/ml peptide pools. Worth noting for this clonotype: Its antigen is not known.

Sequence data for DNA of cultured CD4+ T cells were generated by the Oncomine TCR Beta short-read assay. Each CDR3 protein is one row after TCRdb ran MiXCR on the PCR reads. The table has about 29,000 distinct CDR3 sequences, roughly 57% seen once; the top ten hold less than 20%. Trimming stripped 7 bases from V and 0 bases from J, with 14 bases between. Germline V lookup: CDR1 DFQATT, CDR2 SNEGSKA (reference sequence). This CDR3 contains 14 residues. The chain carries TRBV20-1 and TRBJ2-3, with unresolved D. The TCR sequence derives from a human donor who received a COVID-19 vaccine. The sample consisted of CD4+ T cells from blood, cultured in vitro, taken after SARS-CoV-2 vaccination. Here the CDR3 reads CSGTKIDSTDTQYF. The CDR3 DNA is TGCAGTGGTACCAAGATCGATAGCACAGATACGCAGTATTTT.